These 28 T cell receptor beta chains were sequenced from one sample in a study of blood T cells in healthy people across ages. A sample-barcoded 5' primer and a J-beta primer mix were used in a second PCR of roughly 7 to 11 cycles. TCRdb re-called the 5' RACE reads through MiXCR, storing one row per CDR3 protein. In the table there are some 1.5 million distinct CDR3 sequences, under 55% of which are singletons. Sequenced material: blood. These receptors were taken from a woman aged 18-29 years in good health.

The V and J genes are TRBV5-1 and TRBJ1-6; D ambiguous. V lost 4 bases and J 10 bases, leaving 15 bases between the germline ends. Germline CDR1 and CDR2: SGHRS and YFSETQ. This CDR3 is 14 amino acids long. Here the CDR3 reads CASSDQATDSPLHF. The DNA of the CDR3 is TGCGCCAGCAGCGATCAGGCGACGGACTCACCCCTCCACTTT.

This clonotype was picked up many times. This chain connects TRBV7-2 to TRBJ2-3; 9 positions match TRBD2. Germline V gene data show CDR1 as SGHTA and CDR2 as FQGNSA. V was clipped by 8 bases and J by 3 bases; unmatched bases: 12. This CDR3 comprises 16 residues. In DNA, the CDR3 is TGTGCCAGCGTCTTCCATAGCGGGGGTAGAACAGATACGCAGTATTTT. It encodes CASVFHSGGRTDTQYF.

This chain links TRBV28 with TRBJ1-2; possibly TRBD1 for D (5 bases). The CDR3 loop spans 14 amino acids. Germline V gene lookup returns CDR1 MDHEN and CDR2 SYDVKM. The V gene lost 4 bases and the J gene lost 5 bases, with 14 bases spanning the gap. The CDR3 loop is CASSSPRGRYGYTF. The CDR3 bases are TGTGCCAGCAGTTCCCCGAGGGGACGATATGGCTACACCTTC.

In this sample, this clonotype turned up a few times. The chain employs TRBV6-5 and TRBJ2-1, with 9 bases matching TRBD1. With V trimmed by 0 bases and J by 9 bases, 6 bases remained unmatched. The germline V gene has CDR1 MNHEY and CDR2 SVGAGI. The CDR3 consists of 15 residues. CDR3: CASSYSRQGETEQFF. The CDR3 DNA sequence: TGTGCCAGCAGTTACTCTAGACAGGGGGAAACTGAGCAGTTCTTC.

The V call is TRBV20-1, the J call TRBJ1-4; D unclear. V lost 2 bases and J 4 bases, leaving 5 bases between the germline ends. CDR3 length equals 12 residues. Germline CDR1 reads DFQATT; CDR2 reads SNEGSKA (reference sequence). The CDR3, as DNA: TGCAGTGCTAGAAAGGGTAATGAAAAACTGTTTTTT. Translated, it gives CSARKGNEKLFF.

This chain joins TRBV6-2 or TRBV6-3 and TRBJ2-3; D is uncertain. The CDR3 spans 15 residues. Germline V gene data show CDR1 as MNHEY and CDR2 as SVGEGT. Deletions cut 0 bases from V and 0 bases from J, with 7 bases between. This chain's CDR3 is CASSYSKISTDTQYF. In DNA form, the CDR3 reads TGTGCCAGCAGTTACTCGAAGATCAGCACAGATACGCAGTATTTT.

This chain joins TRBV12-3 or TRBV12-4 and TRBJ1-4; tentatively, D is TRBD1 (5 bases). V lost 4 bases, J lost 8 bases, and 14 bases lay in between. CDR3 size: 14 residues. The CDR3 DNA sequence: TGTGCCAGCAGTTCCGGGGGAAAGGAAGAAAAACTGTTTTTT. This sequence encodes CASSSGGKEEKLFF.

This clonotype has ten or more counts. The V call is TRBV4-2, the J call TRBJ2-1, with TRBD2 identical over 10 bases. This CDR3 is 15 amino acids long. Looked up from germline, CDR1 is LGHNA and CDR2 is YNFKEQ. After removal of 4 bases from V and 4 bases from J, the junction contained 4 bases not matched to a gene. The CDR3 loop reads CASSPRTSGYNEQFF. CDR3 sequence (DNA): TGTGCCAGCAGCCCTCGGACTAGCGGTTACAATGAGCAGTTCTTC.

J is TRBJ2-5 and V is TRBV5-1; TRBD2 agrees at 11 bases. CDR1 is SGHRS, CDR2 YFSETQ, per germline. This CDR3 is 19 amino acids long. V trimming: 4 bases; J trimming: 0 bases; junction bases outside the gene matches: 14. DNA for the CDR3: TGCGCCAGCAGCCGCGGGACTAGCGGTTTATTCACTCACCAAGAGACCCAGTACTTC. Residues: CASSRGTSGLFTHQETQYF.

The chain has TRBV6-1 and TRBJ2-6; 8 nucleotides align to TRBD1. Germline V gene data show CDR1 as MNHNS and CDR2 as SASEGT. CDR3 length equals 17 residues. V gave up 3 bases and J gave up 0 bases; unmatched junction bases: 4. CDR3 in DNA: TGTGCCAGCAGTGACGGGACAGGTTACTCTGGGGCCAACGTCCTGACTTTC. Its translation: CASSDGTGYSGANVLTF.

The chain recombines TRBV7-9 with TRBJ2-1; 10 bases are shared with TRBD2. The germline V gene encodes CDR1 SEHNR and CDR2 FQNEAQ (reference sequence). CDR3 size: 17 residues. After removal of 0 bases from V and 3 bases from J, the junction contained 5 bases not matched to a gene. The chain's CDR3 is CASSLAASGSHYNEQFF. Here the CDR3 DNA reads TGTGCCAGCAGCTTAGCAGCTAGCGGGAGCCACTACAATGAGCAGTTCTTC.

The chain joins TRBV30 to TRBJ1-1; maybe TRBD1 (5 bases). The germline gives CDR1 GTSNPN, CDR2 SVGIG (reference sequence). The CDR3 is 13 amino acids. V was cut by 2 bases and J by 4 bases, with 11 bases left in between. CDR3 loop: CAWSTTGGTEAFF. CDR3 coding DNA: TGTGCCTGGAGTACAACAGGCGGCACTGAAGCTTTCTTT.

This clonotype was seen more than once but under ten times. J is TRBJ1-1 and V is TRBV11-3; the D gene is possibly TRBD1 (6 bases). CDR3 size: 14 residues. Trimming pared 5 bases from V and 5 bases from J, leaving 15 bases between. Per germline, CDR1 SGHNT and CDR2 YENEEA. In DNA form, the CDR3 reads TGTGCCAGCAGCGTGACAGGTTCGGGGACTGAAGCTTTCTTT. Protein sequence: CASSVTGSGTEAFF.

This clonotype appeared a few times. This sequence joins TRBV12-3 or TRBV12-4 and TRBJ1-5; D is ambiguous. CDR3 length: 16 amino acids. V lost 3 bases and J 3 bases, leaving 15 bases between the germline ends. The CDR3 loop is CASSLVPGDYNQPQHF. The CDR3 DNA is TGTGCCAGCAGTTTGGTCCCCGGGGATTACAATCAGCCCCAGCATTTT.

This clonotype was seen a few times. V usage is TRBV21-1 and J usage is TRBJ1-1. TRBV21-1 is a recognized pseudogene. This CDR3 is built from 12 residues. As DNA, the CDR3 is TGTGCCAGCAGCGGCTTGGACACTGAAGCTTTCTTT. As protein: CASSGLDTEAFF.

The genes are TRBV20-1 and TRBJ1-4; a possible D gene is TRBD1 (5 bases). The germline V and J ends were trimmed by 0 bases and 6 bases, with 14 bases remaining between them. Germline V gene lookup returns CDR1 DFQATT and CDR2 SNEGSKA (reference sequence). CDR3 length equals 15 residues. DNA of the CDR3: TGCAGTGCTAGAGATCTCAGGGACCCGGATGAAAAACTGTTTTTT. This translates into CSARDLRDPDEKLFF.

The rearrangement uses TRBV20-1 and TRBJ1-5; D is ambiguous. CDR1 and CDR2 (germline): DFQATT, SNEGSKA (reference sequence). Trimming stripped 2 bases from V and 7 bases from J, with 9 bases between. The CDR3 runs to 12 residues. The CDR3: CSARWRGQPQHF. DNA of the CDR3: TGCAGTGCTAGATGGAGAGGGCAGCCCCAGCATTTT.

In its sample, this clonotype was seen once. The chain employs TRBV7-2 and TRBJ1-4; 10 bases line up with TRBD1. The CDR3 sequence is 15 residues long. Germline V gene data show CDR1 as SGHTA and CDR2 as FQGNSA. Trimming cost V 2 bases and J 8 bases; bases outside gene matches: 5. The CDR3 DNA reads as TGTGCCAGCAGCTTAAGTGGGACAGGGGAGGAAAAACTGTTTTTT. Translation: CASSLSGTGEEKLFF.

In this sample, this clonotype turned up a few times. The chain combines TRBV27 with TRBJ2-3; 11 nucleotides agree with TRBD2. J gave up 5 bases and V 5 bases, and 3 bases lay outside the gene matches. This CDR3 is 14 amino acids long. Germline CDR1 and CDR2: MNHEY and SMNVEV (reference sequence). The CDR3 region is CASSELAGEDTQYF. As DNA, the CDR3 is TGTGCCAGCAGTGAACTAGCGGGGGAAGATACGCAGTATTTT.

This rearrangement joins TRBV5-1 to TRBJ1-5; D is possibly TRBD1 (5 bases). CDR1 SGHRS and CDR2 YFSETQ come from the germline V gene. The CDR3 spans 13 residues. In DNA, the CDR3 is TGCGACTCCCGGGGCAGGCCTTCTCAGCCCCAGCATTTT. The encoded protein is CDSRGRPSQPQHF.

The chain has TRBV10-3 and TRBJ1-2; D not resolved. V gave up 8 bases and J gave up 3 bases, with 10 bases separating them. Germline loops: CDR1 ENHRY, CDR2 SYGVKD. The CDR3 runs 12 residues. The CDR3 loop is CAISLADYGYTF. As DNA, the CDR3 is TGTGCCATCTCGTTAGCTGACTATGGCTACACCTTC.

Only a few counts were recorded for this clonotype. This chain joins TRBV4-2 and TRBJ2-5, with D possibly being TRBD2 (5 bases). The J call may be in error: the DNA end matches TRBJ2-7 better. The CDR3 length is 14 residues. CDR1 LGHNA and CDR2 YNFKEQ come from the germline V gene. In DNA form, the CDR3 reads TGTGCCAGCAGCCAAACAACTAGAGCCGACGAGCAGTACTTC. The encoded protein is CASSQTTRADEQYF.

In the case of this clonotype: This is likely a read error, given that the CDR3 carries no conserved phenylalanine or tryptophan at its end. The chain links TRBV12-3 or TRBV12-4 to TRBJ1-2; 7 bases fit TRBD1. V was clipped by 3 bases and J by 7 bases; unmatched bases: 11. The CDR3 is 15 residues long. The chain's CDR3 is CASSFQGGTQSGYTS. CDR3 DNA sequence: TGTGCCAGCAGTTTTCAGGGGGGGACCCAGAGTGGCTACACCTCC.

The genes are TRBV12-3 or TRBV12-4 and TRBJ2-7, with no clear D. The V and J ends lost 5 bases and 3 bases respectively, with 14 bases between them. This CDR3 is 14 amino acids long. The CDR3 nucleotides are TGTGCCAGCAGTACCAGGAGATTCAGCTACGAGCAGTACTTC. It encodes CASSTRRFSYEQYF.

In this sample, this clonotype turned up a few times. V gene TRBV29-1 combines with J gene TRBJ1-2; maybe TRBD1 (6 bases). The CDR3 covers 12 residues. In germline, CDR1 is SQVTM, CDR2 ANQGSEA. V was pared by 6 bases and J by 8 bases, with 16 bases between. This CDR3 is CSVYTGNNGYTF. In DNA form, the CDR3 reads TGCAGCGTATACACAGGGAATAACGGCTACACCTTC.

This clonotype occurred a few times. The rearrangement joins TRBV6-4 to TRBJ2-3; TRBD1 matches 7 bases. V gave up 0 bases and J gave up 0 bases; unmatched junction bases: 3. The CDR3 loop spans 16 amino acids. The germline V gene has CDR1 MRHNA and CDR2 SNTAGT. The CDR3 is CASSDSGTVSTDTQYF. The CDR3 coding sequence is TGTGCCAGCAGTGACTCCGGGACAGTTAGCACAGATACGCAGTATTTT.

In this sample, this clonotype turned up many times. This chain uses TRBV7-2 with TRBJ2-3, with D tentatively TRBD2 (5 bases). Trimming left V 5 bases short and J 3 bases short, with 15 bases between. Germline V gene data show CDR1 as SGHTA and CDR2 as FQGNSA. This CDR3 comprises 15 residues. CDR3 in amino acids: CASSLIRGFTDTQYF. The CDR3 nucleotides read TGTGCCAGCAGCCTCATCCGGGGTTTTACAGATACGCAGTATTTT. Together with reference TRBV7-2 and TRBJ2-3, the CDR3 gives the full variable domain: GAGVSQSPSNKVTEKGKDVELRCDPISGHTALYWYRQSLGQGLEFLIYFQGNSAPDKSGLPSDRFSAERTGGSVSTLTIQRTQQEDSAVYLCASSLIRGFTDTQYFGPGTRLTVL.

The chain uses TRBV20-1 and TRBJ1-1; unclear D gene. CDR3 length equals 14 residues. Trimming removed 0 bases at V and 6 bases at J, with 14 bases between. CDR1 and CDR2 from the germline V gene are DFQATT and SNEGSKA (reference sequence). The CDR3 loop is CSARDREGYPEAFF. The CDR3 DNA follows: TGCAGTGCTAGAGATCGAGAAGGGTATCCTGAAGCTTTCTTT.